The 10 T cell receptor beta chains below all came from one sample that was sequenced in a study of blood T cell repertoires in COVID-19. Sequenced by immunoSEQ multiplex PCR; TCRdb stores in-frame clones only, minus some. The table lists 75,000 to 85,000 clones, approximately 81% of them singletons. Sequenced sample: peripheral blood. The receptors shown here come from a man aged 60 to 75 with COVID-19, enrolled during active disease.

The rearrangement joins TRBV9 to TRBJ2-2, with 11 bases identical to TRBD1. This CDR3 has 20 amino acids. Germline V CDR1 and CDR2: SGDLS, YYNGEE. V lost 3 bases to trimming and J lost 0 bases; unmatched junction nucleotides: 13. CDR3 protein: CASSATGQGAFFANTGELFF. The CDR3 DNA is TGTGCCAGCAGCGCAACCGGACAGGGGGCCTTCTTCGCGAACACCGGGGAGCTGTTTTTT.

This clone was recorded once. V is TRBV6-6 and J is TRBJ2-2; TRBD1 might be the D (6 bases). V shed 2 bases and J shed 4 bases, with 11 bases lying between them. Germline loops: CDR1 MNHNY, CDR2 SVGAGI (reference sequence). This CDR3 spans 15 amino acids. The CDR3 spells CASSYPPRGTGELFF. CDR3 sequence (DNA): TGTGCCAGCAGTTACCCCCCCAGGGGCACCGGGGAGCTGTTTTTT.

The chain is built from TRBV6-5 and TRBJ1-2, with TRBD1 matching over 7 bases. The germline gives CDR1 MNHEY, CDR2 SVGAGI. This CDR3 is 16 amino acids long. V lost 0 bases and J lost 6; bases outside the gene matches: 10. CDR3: CASSYSGTGEMDGYTF. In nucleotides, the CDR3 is TGTGCCAGCAGTTACTCGGGTACAGGGGAGATGGATGGCTACACCTTC.

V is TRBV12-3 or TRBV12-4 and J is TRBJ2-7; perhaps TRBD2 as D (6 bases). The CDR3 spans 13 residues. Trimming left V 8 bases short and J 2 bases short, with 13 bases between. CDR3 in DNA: TGTGCCAGCGAATTGGGGGGAACCTACGAGCAGTACTTC. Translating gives CASELGGTYEQYF.

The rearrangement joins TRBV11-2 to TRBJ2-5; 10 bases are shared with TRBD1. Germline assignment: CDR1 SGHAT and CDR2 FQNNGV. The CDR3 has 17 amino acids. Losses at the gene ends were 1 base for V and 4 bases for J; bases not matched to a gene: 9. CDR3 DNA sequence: TGTGCCAGCAGCTTAGGATGGGACAGGGGTGGCGGAGAGACCCAGTACTTC. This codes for CASSLGWDRGGGETQYF.

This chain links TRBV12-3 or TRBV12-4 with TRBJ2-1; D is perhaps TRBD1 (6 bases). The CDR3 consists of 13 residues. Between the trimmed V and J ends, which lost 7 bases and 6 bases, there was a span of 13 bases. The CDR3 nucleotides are TGTGCCAGCAATAACAGGGATGGCAATGAGCAGTTCTTC. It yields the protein CASNNRDGNEQFF.

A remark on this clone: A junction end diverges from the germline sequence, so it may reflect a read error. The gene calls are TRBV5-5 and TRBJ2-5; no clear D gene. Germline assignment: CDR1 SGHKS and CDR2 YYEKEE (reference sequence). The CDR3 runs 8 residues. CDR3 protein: CASSSRDF. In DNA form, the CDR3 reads TGTGCCAGCAGCAGCCGAGACTTC.

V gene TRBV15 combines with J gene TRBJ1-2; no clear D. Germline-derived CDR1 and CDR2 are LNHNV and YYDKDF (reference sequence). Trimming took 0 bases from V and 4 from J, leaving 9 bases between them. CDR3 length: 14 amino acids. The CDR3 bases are TGTGCCACCAGCAGAGATGAGGGCGTCTATGGCTACACCTTC. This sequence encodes CATSRDEGVYGYTF.

For the CDR3, the DNA is TGTGCCAGCAGTTCAGACAGGATCGGTAATTCACCCCTCCACTTT. Translated, it gives CASSSDRIGNSPLHF. The V and J genes are TRBV2 and TRBJ1-6; D possibly corresponds to TRBD1 (6 bases). Germline V gene data show CDR1 as SNHLY and CDR2 as FYNNEI. The CDR3 runs 15 residues. V shed 5 bases and J shed 6 bases, with 14 bases lying between them.

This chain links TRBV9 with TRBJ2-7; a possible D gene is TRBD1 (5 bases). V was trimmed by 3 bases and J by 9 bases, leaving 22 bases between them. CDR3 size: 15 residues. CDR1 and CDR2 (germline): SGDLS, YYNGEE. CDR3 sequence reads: CASSATDGSYTAQYF. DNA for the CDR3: TGTGCCAGCAGCGCGACAGACGGGTCCTATACGGCGCAGTACTTC. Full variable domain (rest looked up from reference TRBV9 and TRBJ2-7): DSGVTQTPKHLITATGQRVTLRCSPRSGDLSVYWYQQSLDQGLQFLIQYYNGEERAKGNILERFSAQQFPDLHSELNLSSLELGDSALYFCASSATDGSYTAQYFGPGTRLTVT.